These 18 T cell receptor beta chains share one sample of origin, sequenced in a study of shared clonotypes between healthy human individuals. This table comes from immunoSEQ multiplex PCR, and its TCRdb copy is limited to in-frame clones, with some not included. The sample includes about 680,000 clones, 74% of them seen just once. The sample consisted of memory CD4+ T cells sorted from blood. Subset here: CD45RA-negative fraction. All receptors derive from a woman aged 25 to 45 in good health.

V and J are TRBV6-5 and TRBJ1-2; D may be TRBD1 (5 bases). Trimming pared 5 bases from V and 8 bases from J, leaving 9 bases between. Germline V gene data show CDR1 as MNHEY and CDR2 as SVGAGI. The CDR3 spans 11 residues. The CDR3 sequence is CASSPGTGYTF. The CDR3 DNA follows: TGTGCCAGCAGTCCAGGGACCGGCTACACCTTC.

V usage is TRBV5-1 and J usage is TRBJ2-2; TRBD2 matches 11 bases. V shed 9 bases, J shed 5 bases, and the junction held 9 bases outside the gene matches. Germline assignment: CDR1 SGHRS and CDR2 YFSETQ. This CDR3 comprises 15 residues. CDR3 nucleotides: TGCGCCACTACACTAGCGGGAGTCGGGACCGGGGAGCTGTTTTTT. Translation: CATTLAGVGTGELFF.

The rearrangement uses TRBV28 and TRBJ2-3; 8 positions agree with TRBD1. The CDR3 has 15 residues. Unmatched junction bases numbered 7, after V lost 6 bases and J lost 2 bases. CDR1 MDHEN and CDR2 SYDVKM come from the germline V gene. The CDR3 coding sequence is TGTGCCAGCAGAACTGACAGGGGTATCACAGATACGCAGTATTTT. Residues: CASRTDRGITDTQYF.

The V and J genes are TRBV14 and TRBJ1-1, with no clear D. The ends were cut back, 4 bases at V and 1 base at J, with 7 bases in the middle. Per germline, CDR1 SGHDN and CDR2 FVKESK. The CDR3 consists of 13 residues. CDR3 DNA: TGTGCCAGCAGCCTGACTAGGAACACTGAAGCTTTCTTT. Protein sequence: CASSLTRNTEAFF. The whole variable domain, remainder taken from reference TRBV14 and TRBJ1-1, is EAGVTQFPSHSVIEKGQTVTLRCDPISGHDNLYWYRRVMGKEIKFLLHFVKESKQDESGMPNNRFLAERTGGTYSTLKVQPAELEDSGVYFCASSLTRNTEAFFGQGTRLTVV.

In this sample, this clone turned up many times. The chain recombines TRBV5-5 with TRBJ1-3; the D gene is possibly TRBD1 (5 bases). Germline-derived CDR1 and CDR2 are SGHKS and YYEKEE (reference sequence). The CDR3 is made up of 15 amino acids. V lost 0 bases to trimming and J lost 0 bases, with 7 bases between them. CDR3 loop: CASSLEGTSGNTIYF. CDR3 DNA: TGTGCCAGCAGCTTGGAGGGGACCTCTGGAAACACCATATATTTT.

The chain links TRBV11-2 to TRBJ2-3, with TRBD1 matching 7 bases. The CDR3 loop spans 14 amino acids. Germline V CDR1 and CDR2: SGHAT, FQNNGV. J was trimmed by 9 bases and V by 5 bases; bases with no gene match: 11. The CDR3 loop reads CASSPGQVGVTQYF. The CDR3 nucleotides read TGTGCCAGCAGCCCCGGACAGGTGGGGGTGACGCAGTATTTT.

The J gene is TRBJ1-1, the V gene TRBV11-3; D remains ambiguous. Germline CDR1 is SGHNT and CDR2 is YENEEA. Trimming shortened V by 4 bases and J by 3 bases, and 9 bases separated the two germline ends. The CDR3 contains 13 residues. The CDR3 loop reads CASSWSGDTEAFF. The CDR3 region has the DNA TGTGCCAGCAGCTGGTCCGGGGACACTGAAGCTTTCTTT.

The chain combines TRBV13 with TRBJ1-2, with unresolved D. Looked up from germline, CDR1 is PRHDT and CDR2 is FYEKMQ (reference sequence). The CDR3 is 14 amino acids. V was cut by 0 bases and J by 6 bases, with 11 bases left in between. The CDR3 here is CASSLGRGRNGYTF. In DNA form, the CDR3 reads TGTGCCAGCAGCTTAGGGCGCGGCCGGAATGGCTACACCTTC.

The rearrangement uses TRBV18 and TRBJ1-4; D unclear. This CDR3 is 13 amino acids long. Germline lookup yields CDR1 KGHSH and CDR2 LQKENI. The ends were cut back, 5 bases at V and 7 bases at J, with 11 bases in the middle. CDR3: CASSGEGGEKLFF. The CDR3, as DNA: TGTGCCAGCTCAGGGGAAGGTGGTGAAAAACTGTTTTTT.

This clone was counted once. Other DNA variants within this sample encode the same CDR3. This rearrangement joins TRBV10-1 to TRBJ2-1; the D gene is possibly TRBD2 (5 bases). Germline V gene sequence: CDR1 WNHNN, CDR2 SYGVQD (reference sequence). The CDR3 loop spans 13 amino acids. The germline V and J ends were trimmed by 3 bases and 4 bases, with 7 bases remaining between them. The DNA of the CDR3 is TGCGCCAGCAGTGATGGACTGTACAATGAGCAGTTCTTC. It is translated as CASSDGLYNEQFF.

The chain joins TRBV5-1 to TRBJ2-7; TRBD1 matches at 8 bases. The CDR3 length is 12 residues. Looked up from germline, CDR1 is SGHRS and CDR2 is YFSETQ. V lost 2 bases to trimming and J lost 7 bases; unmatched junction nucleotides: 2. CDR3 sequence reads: CASSLQGVEQYF. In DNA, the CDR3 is TGCGCCAGCAGCTTACAGGGGGTTGAGCAGTACTTC.

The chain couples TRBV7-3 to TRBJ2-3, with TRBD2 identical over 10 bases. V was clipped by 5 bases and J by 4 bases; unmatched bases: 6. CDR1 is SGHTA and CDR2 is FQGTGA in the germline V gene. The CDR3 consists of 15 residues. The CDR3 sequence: CASSGGLAEADTQYF. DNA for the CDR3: TGTGCCAGCAGCGGCGGACTAGCGGAGGCAGATACGCAGTATTTT.

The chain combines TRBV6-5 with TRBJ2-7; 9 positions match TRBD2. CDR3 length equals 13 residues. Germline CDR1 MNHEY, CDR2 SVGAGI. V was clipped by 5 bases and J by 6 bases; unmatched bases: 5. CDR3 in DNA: TGTGCCAGCAGTAATAGCGGGAGCCCCGAGCAGTACTTC. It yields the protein CASSNSGSPEQYF.

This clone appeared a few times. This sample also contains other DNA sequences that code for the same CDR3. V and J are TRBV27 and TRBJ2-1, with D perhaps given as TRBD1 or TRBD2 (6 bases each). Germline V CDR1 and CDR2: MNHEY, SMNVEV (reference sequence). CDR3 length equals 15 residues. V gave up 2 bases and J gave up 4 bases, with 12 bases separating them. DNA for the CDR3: TGTGCCAGCAGTTTACGGGGGACAATTTACAATGAGCAGTTCTTC. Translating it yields CASSLRGTIYNEQFF.

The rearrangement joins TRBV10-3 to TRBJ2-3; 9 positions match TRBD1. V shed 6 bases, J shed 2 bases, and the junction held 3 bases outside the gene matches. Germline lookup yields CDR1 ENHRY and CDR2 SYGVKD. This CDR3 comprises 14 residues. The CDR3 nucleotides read TGTGCCATCAGCCGGGACAGGGCCACAGATACGCAGTATTTT. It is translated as CAISRDRATDTQYF.

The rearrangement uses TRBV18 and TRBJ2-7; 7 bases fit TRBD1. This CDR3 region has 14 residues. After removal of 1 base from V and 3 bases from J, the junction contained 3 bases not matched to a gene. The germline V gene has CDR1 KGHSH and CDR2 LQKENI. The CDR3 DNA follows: TGTGCCAGCTCACCACGACAGGGTCTCTACGAGCAGTACTTC. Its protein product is CASSPRQGLYEQYF.

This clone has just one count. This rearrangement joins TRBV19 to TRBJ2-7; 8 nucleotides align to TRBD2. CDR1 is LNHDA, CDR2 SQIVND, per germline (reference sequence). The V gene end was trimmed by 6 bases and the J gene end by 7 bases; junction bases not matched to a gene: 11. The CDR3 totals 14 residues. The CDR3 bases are TGTGCCAGTAGCCCAAGCTCAATAGCGGGGGAGCAGTACTTC. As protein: CASSPSSIAGEQYF. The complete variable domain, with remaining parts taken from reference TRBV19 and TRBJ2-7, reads DGGITQSPKYLFRKEGQNVTLSCEQNLNHDAMYWYRQDPGQGLRLIYYSQIVNDFQKGDIAEGYSVSREKKESFPLTVTSAQKNPTAFYLCASSPSSIAGEQYFGPGTRLTVT.

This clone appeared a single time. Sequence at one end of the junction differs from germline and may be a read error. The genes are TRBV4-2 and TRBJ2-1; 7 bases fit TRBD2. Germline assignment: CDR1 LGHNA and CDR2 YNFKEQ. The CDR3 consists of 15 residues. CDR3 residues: CASSLLREGPHTTLF. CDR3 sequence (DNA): TGTGCCAGCAGCCTTTTAAGGGAGGGACCGCACACTACGCTCTTC.